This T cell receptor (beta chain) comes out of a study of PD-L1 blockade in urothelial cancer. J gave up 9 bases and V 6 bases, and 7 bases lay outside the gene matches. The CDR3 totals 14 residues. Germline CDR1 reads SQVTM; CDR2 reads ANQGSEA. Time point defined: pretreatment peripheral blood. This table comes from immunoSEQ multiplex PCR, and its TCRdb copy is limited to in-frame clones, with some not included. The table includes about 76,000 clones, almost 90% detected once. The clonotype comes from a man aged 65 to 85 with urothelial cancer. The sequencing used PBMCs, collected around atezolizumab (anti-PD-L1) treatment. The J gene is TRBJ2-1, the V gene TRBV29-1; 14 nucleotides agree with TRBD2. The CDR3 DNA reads TGCAGCGTGAGCCAAGGACTAGCGGGAGGTGAGCAGTTCTTC. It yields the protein CSVSQGLAGGEQFF.